These 19 T cell receptor beta chains originate from one sample sequenced in a study of chemoradiotherapy in HPV16-positive cancers. Clones were read by immunoSEQ multiplex PCR, and TCRdb kept only the in-frame ones, dropping some. Seen here are 4,500 to 7,000 clones, 75% to 85% observed once, and the top ten hold over 25%. The sample was taken from a patient who underwent chemoradiotherapy. These receptors originate from a human donor with HPV-associated anogenital cancer.

The CDR3 spells CATQTQGYAVNTEAFF. For the CDR3, the DNA is TGTGCCACTCAGACACAGGGCTACGCCGTGAACACTGAAGCTTTCTTT. This chain uses TRBV28 with TRBJ1-1; tentative D call: TRBD1 (6 bases). The CDR3 runs to 16 residues. Trimming cost V 10 bases and J 0 bases, with 21 bases left between them. CDR1 is MDHEN and CDR2 is SYDVKM in the germline V gene.

This chain joins TRBV19 and TRBJ1-5, with 7 bases identical to TRBD1. The length of the CDR3 is 14 residues. Trimming removed 3 bases from V and 5 bases from J; junction bases left unmatched: 4. The germline V gene encodes CDR1 LNHDA and CDR2 SQIVND (reference sequence). The CDR3 spells CASSIKGGYQPQHF. The DNA of the CDR3 is TGTGCCAGTAGTATTAAAGGGGGCTATCAGCCCCAGCATTTT. Together with reference TRBV19 and TRBJ1-5, the CDR3 gives the full variable domain: DGGITQSPKYLFRKEGQNVTLSCEQNLNHDAMYWYRQDPGQGLRLIYYSQIVNDFQKGDIAEGYSVSREKKESFPLTVTSAQKNPTAFYLCASSIKGGYQPQHFGDGTRLSIL.

The chain carries TRBV7-3 and TRBJ2-1; 10 bases are a match to TRBD1. CDR1 is SGHTA, CDR2 FQGTGA, per germline. The CDR3 length is 16 residues. Trimming at V came to 3 bases and at J to 2 bases, leaving 4 bases not matched to a gene. CDR3 nucleotides: TGTGCCAGCAGCTTCCTCGGGACAGGGGCCTACAATGAGCAGTTCTTC. Amino acid sequence: CASSFLGTGAYNEQFF. The entire variable domain, with the rest obtained from reference TRBV7-3 and TRBJ2-1, is as follows: GAGVSQTPSNKVTEKGKYVELRCDPISGHTALYWYRQSLGQGPEFLIYFQGTGAADDSGLPNDRFFAVRPEGSVSTLKIQRTERGDSAVYLCASSFLGTGAYNEQFFGPGTRLTVL.

This clone was picked up a small number of times. This sequence joins TRBV5-4 and TRBJ1-1; D may be TRBD1 (5 bases). The CDR3 is 15 residues long. Trimming stripped 3 bases from V and 1 base from J, with 13 bases between. Germline V gives CDR1 SGHNT, CDR2 YYREEE (reference sequence). CDR3 DNA sequence: TGTGCCAGCAGCTCGATATGGACACCGAACACTGAAGCTTTCTTT. Amino acid sequence: CASSSIWTPNTEAFF.

The chain recombines TRBV19 with TRBJ1-5; D is ambiguous. The V gene's germline CDR1 is LNHDA and CDR2 SQIVND (reference sequence). V was pared by 6 bases and J by 0 bases, with 12 bases between. This CDR3 is 15 amino acids long. CDR3 protein: CASSRSGDSNQPQHF. CDR3 in DNA: TGTGCCAGTAGCCGGTCCGGGGATAGCAATCAGCCCCAGCATTTT.

The chain links TRBV9 to TRBJ2-5; D might be TRBD1 (6 bases). Germline loops: CDR1 SGDLS, CDR2 YYNGEE. V lost 2 bases and J 4 bases, leaving 12 bases between the germline ends. This CDR3 is built from 14 residues. The CDR3 here is CASSVNIGGETQYF. The DNA for the CDR3 is TGTGCCAGCAGCGTGAATATAGGGGGAGAGACCCAGTACTTC.

The rearrangement joins TRBV11-3 to TRBJ1-1; D possibly corresponds to TRBD1 (5 bases). This CDR3 has 14 amino acids. The V end was cut by 6 bases, the J end by 4 bases, with 15 bases between. CDR1 SGHNT and CDR2 YENEEA come from the germline V gene. In DNA form, the CDR3 reads TGTGCCAGCAGTCCCGGGGCAGGGTCCACTGAAGCTTTCTTT. Amino acids: CASSPGAGSTEAFF.

The rearrangement joins TRBV13 to TRBJ2-3; TRBD1 might be the D (5 bases). The CDR3 is made up of 18 amino acids. The V and J ends lost 0 bases and 2 bases respectively, with 18 bases between them. The germline V gene has CDR1 PRHDT and CDR2 FYEKMQ (reference sequence). DNA for the CDR3: TGTGCCAGCAGCTTAGGGGCCCGGTGGGGCGAAACCACAGATACGCAGTATTTT. Protein sequence: CASSLGARWGETTDTQYF.

This clone was counted a few times. The chain has TRBV9 and TRBJ1-1; D not resolved. The CDR3 runs to 14 residues. The germline V gene encodes CDR1 SGDLS and CDR2 YYNGEE. Trimming took 0 bases from V and 4 from J, leaving 10 bases between them. The CDR3 loop reads CASSVALSSTEAFF. The CDR3 DNA is TGTGCCAGCAGCGTAGCTCTCAGCAGCACTGAAGCTTTCTTT. The variable domain in full, completed from reference TRBV9 and TRBJ1-1, reads DSGVTQTPKHLITATGQRVTLRCSPRSGDLSVYWYQQSLDQGLQFLIQYYNGEERAKGNILERFSAQQFPDLHSELNLSSLELGDSALYFCASSVALSSTEAFFGQGTRLTVV.

The genes are TRBV13 and TRBJ1-2; the D gene is possibly TRBD1 (6 bases). The CDR3 is made up of 14 amino acids. Per the germline V gene, CDR1 is PRHDT and CDR2 is FYEKMQ (reference sequence). V was pared by 3 bases and J by 2 bases, with 10 bases between. This CDR3 reads CASSFRTDNYGYTF. The CDR3 DNA is TGTGCCAGCAGCTTCCGGACAGACAACTATGGCTACACCTTC.

The chain recombines TRBV11-2 with TRBJ1-2, with TRBD1 as a possible D gene (6 bases). V gave up 3 bases and J gave up 8 bases, with 16 bases separating them. This CDR3 contains 14 residues. Germline V lookup: CDR1 SGHAT, CDR2 FQNNGV. The CDR3 loop reads CASSLIQGHSGYTF. For the CDR3, the DNA is TGTGCCAGCAGCTTGATCCAGGGACATAGCGGCTACACCTTC.

This clone occurred a few times. The chain joins TRBV2 to TRBJ1-2, with D perhaps matching TRBD1 (5 bases). The V end was cut by 4 bases, the J end by 5 bases, with 5 bases between. In germline, CDR1 is SNHLY, CDR2 FYNNEI. The CDR3 runs to 11 residues. The CDR3 is CASSAGYGYTF. Written as DNA, the CDR3 is TGTGCCAGCAGTGCAGGGTATGGCTACACCTTC.

This clone was observed a few times. This chain uses TRBV11-3 with TRBJ2-2, with D hard to call. CDR3 length: 13 residues. Between the trimmed V and J ends, which lost 4 bases and 6 bases, there was a span of 9 bases. CDR1 SGHNT and CDR2 YENEEA come from the germline V gene. The CDR3 sequence is CASSYDSAGELFF. The DNA for the CDR3 is TGTGCCAGCAGCTACGACTCGGCCGGGGAGCTGTTTTTT.

The rearrangement uses TRBV5-4 and TRBJ2-3; 14 nucleotides line up with TRBD2. The CDR3 extends over 17 amino acids. The ends lost 1 base at V and 7 bases at J; junction bases unmatched: 8. Per the germline V gene, CDR1 is SGHNT and CDR2 is YYREEE (reference sequence). CDR3 amino acids: CASSLLGLAGGRNTQYF. The CDR3 DNA follows: TGTGCCAGCAGCTTGCTAGGACTAGCGGGAGGTAGAAATACGCAGTATTTT.

V is TRBV7-9 and J is TRBJ1-2; 8 bases are shared with TRBD1. Germline loops: CDR1 SEHNR, CDR2 FQNEAQ (reference sequence). Trimming cost V 5 bases and J 7 bases; bases outside gene matches: 6. This CDR3 contains 13 residues. CDR3 DNA: TGTGCCAGCAGCATGGACAGGGATCTTGGCTACACCTTC. Residues: CASSMDRDLGYTF. Full variable domain (remainder filled in from reference TRBV7-9 and TRBJ1-2): DTGVSQNPRHKITKRGQNVTFRCDPISEHNRLYWYRQTLGQGPEFLTYFQNEAQLEKSRLLSDRFSAERPKGSFSTLEIQRTEQGDSAMYLCASSMDRDLGYTFGSGTRLTVV.

V usage is TRBV7-3 and J usage is TRBJ2-7; 7 bases align to TRBD2. The V gene end was trimmed by 0 bases and the J gene end by 0 bases; junction bases not matched to a gene: 2. The CDR3 spans 15 residues. The germline gives CDR1 SGHTA, CDR2 FQGTGA. The CDR3 region has the DNA TGTGCCAGCAGCTTAACGGGCGGGAGCTCCTACGAGCAGTACTTC. Protein sequence: CASSLTGGSSYEQYF.

The chain is built from TRBV12-5 and TRBJ2-7, with 8 bases that match TRBD1. Looked up from germline, CDR1 is LGHNT and CDR2 is FRNRAP. Trimming at V came to 5 bases and at J to 2 bases, leaving 17 bases not matched to a gene. CDR3 length: 18 residues. CDR3 in DNA: TGTGCTAGTGGTGCAAACAGGGGGTCCAGCGTTTTGCCCTACGAGCAGTACGTC. Its translation is CASGANRGSSVLPYEQYV.

The rearrangement uses TRBV7-2 and TRBJ2-7; D gene uncertain. The germline gives CDR1 SGHTA, CDR2 FQGNSA. The germline V and J ends were trimmed by 5 bases and 4 bases, with 15 bases remaining between them. This CDR3 has 14 amino acids. The CDR3 region has the DNA TGTGCCAGCAGCCCACGTCTCCGTGGGTACGAGCAGTACTTC. Translation gives CASSPRLRGYEQYF.

The genes are TRBV5-1 and TRBJ2-1; TRBD2 matches at 8 bases. V lost 1 base to trimming and J lost 0 bases; unmatched junction nucleotides: 3. CDR1 and CDR2 from the germline V gene are SGHRS and YFSETQ. The CDR3 sequence is 16 residues long. The DNA of the CDR3 is TGCGCCAGCAGCTTGACACTAGCGGACTCCTACAATGAGCAGTTCTTC. It encodes CASSLTLADSYNEQFF.